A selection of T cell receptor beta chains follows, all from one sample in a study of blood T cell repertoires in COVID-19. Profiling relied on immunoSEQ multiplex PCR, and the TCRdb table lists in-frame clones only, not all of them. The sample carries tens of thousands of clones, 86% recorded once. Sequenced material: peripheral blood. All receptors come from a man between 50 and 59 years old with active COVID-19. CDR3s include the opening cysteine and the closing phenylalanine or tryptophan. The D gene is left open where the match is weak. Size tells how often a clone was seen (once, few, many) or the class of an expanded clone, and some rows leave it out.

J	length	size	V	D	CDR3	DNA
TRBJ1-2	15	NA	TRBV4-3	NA	CASSQEYRGFYGYTF	TGCGCCAGCAGCCAAGAATATCGGGGGTTCTATGGCTACACCTTC
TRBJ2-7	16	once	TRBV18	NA	CASSPPESRVSYEQYF	TGTGCCAGCTCACCACCGGAGAGTCGTGTCTCCTACGAGCAGTACTTC
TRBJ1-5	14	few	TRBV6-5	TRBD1	CASSRSQGGMAQHF	TGTGCCAGCAGCCGGTCGCAGGGGGGCATGGCCCAGCATTTT
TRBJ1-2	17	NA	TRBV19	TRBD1	CASRQSSVDRGQGGYTF	TGTGCCAGTCGACAAAGTTCAGTGGACAGGGGGCAGGGTGGCTACACCTTC
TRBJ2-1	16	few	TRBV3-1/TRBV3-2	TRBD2	CASSHRGAGGRDEQFF	TGTGCCAGCAGCCACCGAGGAGCGGGGGGGCGGGATGAGCAGTTCTTC
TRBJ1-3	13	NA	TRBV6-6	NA	CASCSPTGNTIYF	TGTGCCAGCTGTAGCCCCACTGGAAACACCATATATTTT
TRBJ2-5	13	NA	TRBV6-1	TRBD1	CASSESKTGGQNF	TGTGCCAGCAGTGAAAGTAAAACAGGGGGACAAAACTTC
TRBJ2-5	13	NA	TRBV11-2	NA	CASSLDREETQYF	TGTGCCAGCAGCTTAGACAGGGAAGAGACCCAGTACTTC
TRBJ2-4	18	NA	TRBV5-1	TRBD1	CASSLRPGQGAGKNIQYF	TGCGCCAGCAGCTTGCGCCCGGGGCAGGGGGCTGGCAAAAACATTCAGTACTTC
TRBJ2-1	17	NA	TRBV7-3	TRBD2	CASSLTLTSGRWNEQFF	TGTGCCAGCAGCTTAACCCTCACTAGCGGGAGATGGAATGAGCAGTTCTTC
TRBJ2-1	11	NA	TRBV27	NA	CASSLTSKQFF	TGTGCCAGCAGTCTGACTAGTAAGCAGTTCTTC
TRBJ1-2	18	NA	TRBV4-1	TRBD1	CASSQDGRQGIFNYGYTF	TGCGCCAGCAGCCAAGATGGGCGACAGGGCATCTTTAACTATGGCTACACCTTC
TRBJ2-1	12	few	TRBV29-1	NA	CSGSVSYNEQFF	TGCAGCGGTAGCGTCTCCTACAATGAGCAGTTCTTC
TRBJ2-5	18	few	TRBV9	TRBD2	CASSVEGEASGDHETQYF	TGTGCCAGCAGCGTAGAAGGGGAGGCTAGCGGGGACCACGAGACCCAGTACTTC
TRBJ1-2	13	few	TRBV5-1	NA	CASSLEEDYGYTF	TGCGCCAGCAGCTTGGAGGAGGACTATGGCTACACCTTC
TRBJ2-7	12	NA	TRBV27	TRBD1	CASAGGDDEQYF	TGTGCCAGCGCAGGGGGCGACGACGAGCAGTACTTC
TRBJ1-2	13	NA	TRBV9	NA	CASSPRGADGYTF	TGTGCCAGCAGCCCACGCGGGGCTGATGGCTACACCTTC
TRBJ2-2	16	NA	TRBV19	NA	CASSIGLFGETGELFF	TGTGCCAGTAGTATAGGGTTGTTCGGGGAAACCGGGGAGCTGTTTTTT
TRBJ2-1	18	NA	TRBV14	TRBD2	CASSQAGGPSGEIDEQFF	TGTGCCAGCAGCCAAGCCGGAGGACCTAGCGGTGAGATCGATGAGCAGTTCTTC
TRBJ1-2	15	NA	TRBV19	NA	CASSITTGFNYGYTF	TGTGCCAGTAGTATCACAACAGGGTTTAACTATGGCTACACCTTC
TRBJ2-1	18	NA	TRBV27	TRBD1	CASRTGFVQYSSYNEQFF	TGTGCCAGCAGGACAGGGTTTGTGCAGTATTCCTCCTACAATGAGCAGTTCTTC
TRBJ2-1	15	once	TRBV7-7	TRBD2	CASSNTSGAYNEQFF	TGTGCCAGCAGCAATACTAGCGGGGCCTACAATGAGCAGTTCTTC
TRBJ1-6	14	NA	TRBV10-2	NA	CASTYDSYNSPLHF	TGCGCCAGCACCTATGACAGTTATAATTCACCCCTCCACTTT
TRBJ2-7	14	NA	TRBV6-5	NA	CASSSHGTPYEQYF	TGTGCCAGCAGTTCCCACGGGACACCCTACGAGCAGTACTTC
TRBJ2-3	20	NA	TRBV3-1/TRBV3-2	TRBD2	CASSQDKGTSGAPGADTQYF	TGTGCCAGCAGCCAAGATAAAGGGACTAGCGGGGCCCCGGGGGCAGATACGCAGTATTTT
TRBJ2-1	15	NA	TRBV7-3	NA	CASSPADRIYNEQFF	TGTGCCAGCAGCCCCGCCGACAGAATCTACAATGAGCAGTTCTTC
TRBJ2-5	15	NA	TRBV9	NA	CASSVGPSRQETQYF	TGTGCCAGCAGCGTAGGGCCTAGTCGGCAAGAGACCCAGTACTTC
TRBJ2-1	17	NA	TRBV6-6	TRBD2	CASSLLTSGRGKNEQFF	TGTGCCAGCAGTCTCCTGACTAGCGGGAGGGGGAAAAATGAGCAGTTCTTC
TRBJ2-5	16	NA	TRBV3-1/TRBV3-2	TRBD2	CASSQDRLAGEETQYF	TGTGCCAGCAGCCAAGATCGGTTAGCGGGAGAAGAGACCCAGTACTTC
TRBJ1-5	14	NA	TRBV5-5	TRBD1	CASSLTGSIEPQHF	TGTGCCAGCAGTTTGACAGGGTCTATCGAGCCCCAGCATTTT
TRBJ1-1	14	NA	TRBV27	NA	CASSTYGIRAEAFF	TGTGCCAGCAGCACATACGGGATCCGCGCGGAAGCTTTCTTT
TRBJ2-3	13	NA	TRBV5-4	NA	CATGGHLTDTQYF	TGTGCCACCGGGGGGCATTTGACAGATACGCAGTATTTT
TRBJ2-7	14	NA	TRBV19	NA	CASSIGQFSYEQYF	TGTGCCAGTAGTATCGGACAGTTCTCCTACGAGCAGTACTTC
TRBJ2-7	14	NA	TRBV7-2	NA	CASSLVVNGGEQYF	TGTGCCAGCAGCTTAGTGGTAAACGGAGGGGAGCAGTACTTC
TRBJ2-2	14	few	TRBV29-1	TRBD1	CSVRGPLNTGELFF	TGCAGCGTTAGGGGGCCCCTGAACACCGGGGAGCTGTTTTTT
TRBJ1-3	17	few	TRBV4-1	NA	CASTYFPGTLSGNTIYF	TGCGCCAGCACCTACTTTCCAGGGACTCTCTCTGGAAACACCATATATTTT
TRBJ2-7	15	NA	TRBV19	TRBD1	CASSIGGTGTYEQYF	TGTGCCAGTAGTATAGGTGGGACAGGGACCTACGAGCAGTACTTC
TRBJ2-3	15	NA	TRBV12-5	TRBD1	CASGSRTGGADTQYF	TGTGCTAGTGGTTCTAGGACAGGGGGCGCAGATACGCAGTATTTT
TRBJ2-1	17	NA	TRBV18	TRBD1	CASSRLFGQGGDNEQFF	TGTGCCAGCTCACGCCTTTTCGGACAGGGGGGGGACAATGAGCAGTTCTTC
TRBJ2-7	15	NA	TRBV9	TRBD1	CASSGGDRPLYEQYF	TGTGCCAGCAGCGGGGGGGACAGGCCCCTCTACGAGCAGTACTTC
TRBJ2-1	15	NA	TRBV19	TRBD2	CASSIGLAGGSEQFF	TGTGCCAGTAGTATAGGTCTAGCGGGAGGGAGTGAGCAGTTCTTC
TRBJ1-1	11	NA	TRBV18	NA	CASSRDTEAFF	TGTGCCAGCTCGAGGGACACTGAAGCTTTCTTT
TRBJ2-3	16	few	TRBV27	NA	CASTDRWGRGTDTQYF	TGTGCCAGCACCGACCGCTGGGGGCGAGGCACAGATACGCAGTATTTT
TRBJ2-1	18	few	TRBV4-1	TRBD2	CASSQVSGRADHNNEQFF	TGCGCCAGCAGCCAAGTCAGCGGGAGGGCCGACCACAACAATGAGCAGTTCTTC
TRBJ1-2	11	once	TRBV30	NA	CAWSAGYGYTF	TGTGCCTGGAGTGCAGGGTATGGCTACACCTTC